This TCR beta chain was sequenced during a study of blood T cell repertoires in COVID-19. In the authors' methods: It was from reference gene primer amplification that nucleated cell counts were estimated. Only in-frame clones appear in the TCRdb table, and some are missing; sequencing was by immunoSEQ multiplex PCR. V and J calls and clone size follow that table, whereas D and trimming were derived from the DNA. The repertoire has 150,000 to 200,000 clones, around 93% of them found once; the top ten carry approximately 5%. CDR1 is LGHDT and CDR2 is YNNKEL in the germline V gene (reference sequence). CDR3 length equals 15 residues. The V end was cut by 0 bases, the J end by 6 bases, with 14 bases between.

Sequencing was carried out using peripheral blood. The source of this sequence is a man aged 25-45 years with COVID-19, enrolled during active disease. This chain connects TRBV3-1 (or the pseudogene TRBV3-2) to TRBJ1-2; possible D gene TRBD1, 6 bases. The CDR3 spells CASSQDMSGAHGYTF. The CDR3 DNA reads TGTGCCAGCAGCCAAGATATGTCAGGGGCCCATGGCTACACCTTC.